This TCR beta chain was captured by sequencing in a study of control samples from healthy donors and cancer patients. This table comes from immunoSEQ multiplex PCR, and its TCRdb copy is limited to in-frame clones, with some not included. The sample lists some 120,000 clones, 87% occurring once. The CDR3 loop spans 15 amino acids. V gave up 4 bases and J gave up 8 bases; unmatched junction bases: 6. Germline V gene sequence: CDR1 SEHNR, CDR2 FQNEAQ (reference sequence). The sample comprised blood. The TCR originated in a man aged 40-49 years in good health. This chain links TRBV7-9 with TRBJ1-6, with TRBD1 matching 9 bases. This CDR3 reads CASSSQTGGDSPLHF. The CDR3 DNA is TGTGCCAGCAGCTCGCAGACAGGGGGGGATTCACCCCTCCACTTT.